This T cell receptor beta chain comes out of a study of neoadjuvant anti-PD-1 for oral cavity cancer. Study-level information: Patients mostly received three to four biweekly nivolumab doses at 3 mg/kg before surgery. Patients without progression received a fourth nivolumab dose around day 43, then surgical resection on days 50-56.

As for this clone: Antigen specificity is unknown.

Germline trimming cut 0 bases from V and 7 bases from J; bases unmatched to any gene: 11. This CDR3 contains 16 residues. The germline V gene has CDR1 SGHVS and CDR2 FNYEAQ. The table came from immunoSEQ multiplex PCR; TCRdb's copy has only in-frame clones and leaves some out. This table holds 6,900 or so clones, 60% to 80% found once. Overall study findings and caveats: Higher pretreatment blood Treg/Th17 ratios correlated with higher pretreatment blood and lower post-treatment tumor TCRbeta clonality. Each response group had just a few patients in TCR analyses.

J is TRBJ2-7 and V is TRBV7-6, with TRBD1 identical over 8 bases. The material was PBMCs, obtained before nivolumab (anti-PD-1) treatment. The sequence derives from a person aged 35-79 years with oral cavity squamous cell carcinoma. The CDR3 region has the DNA TGTGCCAGCAGCTTAGCCTTGCAGGCCACAGGGGGAGAGCAGTACTTC. It specifies CASSLALQATGGEQYF.